Only one count was recorded for the clone carrying this T cell receptor (beta chain). Its specificity is not known. The sample comes from a study of T cells in Graves' hyperthyroidism and ophthalmopathy. Study-wide results and limits: Researchers found most expanded thyroid clonotypes above 0.001 in blood as well. Median prediction lead before ophthalmopathy onset was roughly 6 months with the model. Ophthalmopathy and stable hyperthyroidism were told apart by a 13 V-J model.

There were TCR beta CDR3 regions amplified from RNA transcripts. Carried out on the TCR CDR3, a first-round RT-PCR used the HTBI primer set. MiXCR was run by TCRdb on the multiplex PCR reads, yielding one entry per CDR3 protein. Counted here are around 200,000 distinct CDR3 sequences, about 18% occurring once; the ten biggest clones make up roughly 30%. Criteria for exclusion of patients were uncontrolled infection, other autoimmune disease, pregnancy or lactation. The length of the CDR3 is 15 residues. The germline V gene has CDR1 LGHNA and CDR2 YNFKEQ. V lost 2 bases and J 4 bases, leaving 14 bases between the germline ends.

This TCR was sampled from a woman aged 45 to 65 with Graves' hyperthyroidism. The sample taken for sequencing was blood. The chain combines TRBV4-2 with TRBJ1-2; no reliable D call. CDR3 protein: CASSQPSERFYGYTF. DNA of the CDR3: TGTGCCAGCAGCCAACCTTCAGAGAGATTCTATGGCTACACCTTC.